Sequencing of this TCR beta chain was carried out in a study of shared clonotypes between healthy human individuals. Overall study context: The study used three CD4 naive, three CD4 memory, two CD8 naive and one CD8 memory plate per donor. Study-level points and caveats: Blood was the only sampled material, and tissue repertoires likely differ.

Sequenced by immunoSEQ multiplex PCR; TCRdb stores in-frame clones only, minus some. The sample records around 2.3 million clones, roughly 95% being singletons. This CDR3 is built from 13 residues. Trimming shortened V by 6 bases and J by 1 base, and 10 bases separated the two germline ends. The germline V gene has CDR1 MNHEY and CDR2 SMNVEV (reference sequence). To note about this clone: Its antigen is not identified.

Sequences were obtained from naive CD4+ T cells sorted from blood. As to subset: CD45RA+ positively selected. The receptor's source is a man between 18 and 35 years old in good health. The gene calls are TRBV27 and TRBJ2-7; D is undetermined. This chain's CDR3 is CASRTLYSYEQYF. CDR3 in DNA: TGTGCCAGCAGGACTCTGTATTCCTACGAGCAGTACTTC.